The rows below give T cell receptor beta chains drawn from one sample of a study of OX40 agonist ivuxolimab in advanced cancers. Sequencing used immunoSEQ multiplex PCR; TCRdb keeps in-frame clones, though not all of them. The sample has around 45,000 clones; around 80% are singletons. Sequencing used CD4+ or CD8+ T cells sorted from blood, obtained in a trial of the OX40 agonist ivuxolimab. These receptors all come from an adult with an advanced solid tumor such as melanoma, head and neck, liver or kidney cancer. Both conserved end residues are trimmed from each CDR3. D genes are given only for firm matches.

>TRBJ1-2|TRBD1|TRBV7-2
ASSQGQGAGVCYGYT
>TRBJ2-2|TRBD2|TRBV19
ASSIILAGRNTGELF
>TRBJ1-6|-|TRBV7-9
ASSPNLDNSPLH
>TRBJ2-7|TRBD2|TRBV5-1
ASSQSGTGKYEQY
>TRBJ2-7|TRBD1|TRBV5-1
ASSLTSGGRREQY
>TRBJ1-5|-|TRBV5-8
ASSLQPGRNQPQH
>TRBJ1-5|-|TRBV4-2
ASSPNAERYSNQPQH
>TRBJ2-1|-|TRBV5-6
ASSEAPTRRDEQF
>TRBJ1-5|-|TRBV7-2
ASSLGAQGGQPQH
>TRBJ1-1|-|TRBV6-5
ASSYTNQVNTEAF
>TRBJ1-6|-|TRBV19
ASSMRLADSPLH
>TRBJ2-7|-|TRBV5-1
ASSGASPVSSYEQY
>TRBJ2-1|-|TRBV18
ASSPGRNEQF
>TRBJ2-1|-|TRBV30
ACERSSYNEQF
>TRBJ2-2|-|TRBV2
ASRAGTYNTGELF
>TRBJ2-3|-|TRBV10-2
ASWDLRDTQY
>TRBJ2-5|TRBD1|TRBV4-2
ASSLTGADGGRETQY
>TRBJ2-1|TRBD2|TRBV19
ASKSFAREGHEQF
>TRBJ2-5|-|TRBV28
ASRRQLQETQY
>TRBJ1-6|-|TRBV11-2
ASSLEVRYYNSPLH
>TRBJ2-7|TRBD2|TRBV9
ASSPRGGSSYEQY
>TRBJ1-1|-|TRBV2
ASTVGFQRITEAF